This entry features one T cell receptor beta chain sequence. How the authors handled the data: Cell counts per sample came from amplifying reference gene primers. Method: immunoSEQ multiplex PCR; TCRdb's copy keeps in-frame clones and lacks some. V and J calls and clone size are as listed in that table; D and trimming were resolved from the DNA. The table includes about 98,000 clones, approximately 86% detected once. The data belong to a study of blood T cell repertoires in COVID-19. About the study: The cDNA or gDNA used as material had been derived from T cells, B-cell-depleted T cells, or PBMCs.

This CDR3 spans 16 amino acids. V lost 6 bases and J lost 2; bases outside the gene matches: 11. The germline CDR1 and CDR2 sequences are MNHNY and SVGAGI (reference sequence). The chain links TRBV6-6 to TRBJ2-3, with 7 bases aligning to TRBD1. The TCR comes from a man between 50 and 59 years old with acute or convalescent COVID-19. The sequencing sample was made of peripheral blood. The CDR3 nucleotides are TGTGCCAGCAGCCCCGGACAGGCCGCGGTCACAGATACGCAGTATTTT. Translated: CASSPGQAAVTDTQYF.